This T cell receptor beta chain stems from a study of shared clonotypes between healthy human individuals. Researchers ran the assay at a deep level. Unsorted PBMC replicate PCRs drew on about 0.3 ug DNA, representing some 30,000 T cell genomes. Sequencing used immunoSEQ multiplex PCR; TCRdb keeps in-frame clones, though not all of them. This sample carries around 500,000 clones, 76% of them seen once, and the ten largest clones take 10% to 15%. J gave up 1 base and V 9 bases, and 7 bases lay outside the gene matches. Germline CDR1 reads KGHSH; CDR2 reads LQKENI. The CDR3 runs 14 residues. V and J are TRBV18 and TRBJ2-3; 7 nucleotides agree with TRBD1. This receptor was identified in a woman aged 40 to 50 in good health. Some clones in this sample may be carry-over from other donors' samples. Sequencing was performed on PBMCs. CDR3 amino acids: CASSGTAGTDTQYF. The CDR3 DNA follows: TGTGCCAGTTCCGGGACAGCAGGCACAGATACGCAGTATTTT.